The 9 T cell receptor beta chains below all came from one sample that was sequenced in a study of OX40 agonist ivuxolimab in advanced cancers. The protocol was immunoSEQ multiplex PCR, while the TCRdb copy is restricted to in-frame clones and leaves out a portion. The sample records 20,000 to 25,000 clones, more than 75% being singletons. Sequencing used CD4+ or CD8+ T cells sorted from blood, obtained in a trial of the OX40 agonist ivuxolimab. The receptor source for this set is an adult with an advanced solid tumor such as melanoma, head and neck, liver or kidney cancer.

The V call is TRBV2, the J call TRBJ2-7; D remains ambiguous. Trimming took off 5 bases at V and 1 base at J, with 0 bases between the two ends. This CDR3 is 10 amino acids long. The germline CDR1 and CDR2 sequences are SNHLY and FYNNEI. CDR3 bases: TGTGCCAGCAGTTCCTACGAGCAGTACTTC. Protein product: CASSSYEQYF.

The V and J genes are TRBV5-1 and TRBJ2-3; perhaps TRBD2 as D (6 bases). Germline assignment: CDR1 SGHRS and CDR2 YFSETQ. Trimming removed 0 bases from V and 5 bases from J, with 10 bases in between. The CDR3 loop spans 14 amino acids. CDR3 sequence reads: CASSLGLDIDTQYF. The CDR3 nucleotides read TGCGCCAGCAGCTTGGGACTAGACATAGATACGCAGTATTTT.

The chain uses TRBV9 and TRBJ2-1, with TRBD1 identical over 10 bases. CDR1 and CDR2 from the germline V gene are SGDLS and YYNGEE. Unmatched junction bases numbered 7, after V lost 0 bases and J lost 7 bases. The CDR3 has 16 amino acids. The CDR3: CASSVELGQGSNEQFF. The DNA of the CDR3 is TGTGCCAGCAGCGTAGAACTGGGACAGGGGAGTAATGAGCAGTTCTTC.

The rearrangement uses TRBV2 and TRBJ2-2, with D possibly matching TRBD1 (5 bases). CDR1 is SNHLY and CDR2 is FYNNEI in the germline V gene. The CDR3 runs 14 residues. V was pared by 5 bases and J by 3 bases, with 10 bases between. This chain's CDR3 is CASSTQGDTGELFF. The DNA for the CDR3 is TGTGCCAGCAGTACCCAAGGGGACACCGGGGAGCTGTTTTTT.

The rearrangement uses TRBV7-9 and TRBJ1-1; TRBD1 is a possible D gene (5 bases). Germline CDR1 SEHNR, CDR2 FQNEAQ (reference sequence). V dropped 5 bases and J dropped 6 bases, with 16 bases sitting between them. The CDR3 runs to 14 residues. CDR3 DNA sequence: TGTGCCAGCAGCGAGTTAGCAGGGAGGCCTGAAGCTTTCTTT. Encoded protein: CASSELAGRPEAFF.

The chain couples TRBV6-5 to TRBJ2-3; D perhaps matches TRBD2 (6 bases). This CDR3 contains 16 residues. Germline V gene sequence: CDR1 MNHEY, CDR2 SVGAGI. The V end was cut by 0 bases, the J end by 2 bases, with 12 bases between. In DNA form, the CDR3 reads TGTGCCAGCAGTTACTCCGGGAGATACCACACAGATACGCAGTATTTT. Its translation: CASSYSGRYHTDTQYF.

DNA of the CDR3: TGTGCCAGCAGCTTAATGGGACTCGACGAGCAGTACTTC. Protein product: CASSLMGLDEQYF. The chain is built from TRBV11-3 and TRBJ2-7; weak D call: TRBD2 (6 bases). CDR1 and CDR2 (germline): SGHNT, YENEEA. The CDR3 consists of 13 residues. V was shortened by 2 bases and J by 5 bases, with 10 bases between the two germline ends.

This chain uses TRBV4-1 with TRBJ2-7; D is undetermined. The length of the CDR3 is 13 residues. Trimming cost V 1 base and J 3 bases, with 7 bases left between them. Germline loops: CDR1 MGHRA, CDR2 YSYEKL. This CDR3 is CASSQGVYYEQYF. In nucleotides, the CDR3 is TGCGCCAGCAGCCAAGGGGTATACTACGAGCAGTACTTC.

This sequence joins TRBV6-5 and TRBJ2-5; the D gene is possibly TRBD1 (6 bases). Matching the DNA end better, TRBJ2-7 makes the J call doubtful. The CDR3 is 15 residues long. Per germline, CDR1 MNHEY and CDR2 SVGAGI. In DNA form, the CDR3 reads TGTGCCAGCAGTTACTCAGGGACACTCTCCTACGAGCAGTACTTC. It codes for CASSYSGTLSYEQYF.